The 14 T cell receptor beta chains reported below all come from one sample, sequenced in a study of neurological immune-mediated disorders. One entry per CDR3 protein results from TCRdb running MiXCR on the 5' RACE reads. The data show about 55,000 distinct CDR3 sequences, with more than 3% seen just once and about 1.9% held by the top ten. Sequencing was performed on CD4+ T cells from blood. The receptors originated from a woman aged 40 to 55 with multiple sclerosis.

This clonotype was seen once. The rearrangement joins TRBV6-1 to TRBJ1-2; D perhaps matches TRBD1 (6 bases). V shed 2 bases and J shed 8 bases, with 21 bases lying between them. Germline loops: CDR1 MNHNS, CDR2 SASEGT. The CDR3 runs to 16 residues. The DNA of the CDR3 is TGTGCCAGCAGTGAAAGTACAGGGACCCAAGGCCGGGGCTACACCTTC. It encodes CASSESTGTQGRGYTF.

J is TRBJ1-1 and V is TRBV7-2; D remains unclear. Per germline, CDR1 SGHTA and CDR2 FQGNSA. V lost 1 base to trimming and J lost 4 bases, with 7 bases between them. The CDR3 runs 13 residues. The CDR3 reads CASSLDWSTEAFF. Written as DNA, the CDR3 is TGTGCCAGCAGCTTAGATTGGTCCACTGAAGCTTTCTTT.

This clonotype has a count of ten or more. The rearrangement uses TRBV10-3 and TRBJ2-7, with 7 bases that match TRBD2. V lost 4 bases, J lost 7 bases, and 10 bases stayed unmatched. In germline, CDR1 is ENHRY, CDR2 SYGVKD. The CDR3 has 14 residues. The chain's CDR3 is CAISGEGAGVEQYF. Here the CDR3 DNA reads TGTGCCATCAGTGGGGAGGGAGCTGGGGTGGAGCAGTACTTC.

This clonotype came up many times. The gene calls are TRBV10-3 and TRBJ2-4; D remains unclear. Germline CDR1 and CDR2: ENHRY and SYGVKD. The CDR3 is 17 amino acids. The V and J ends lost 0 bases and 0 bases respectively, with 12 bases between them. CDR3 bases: TGTGCCATCAGTGAGTCAGGGCCAGCCTCAGCCAAAAACATTCAGTACTTC. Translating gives CAISESGPASAKNIQYF.

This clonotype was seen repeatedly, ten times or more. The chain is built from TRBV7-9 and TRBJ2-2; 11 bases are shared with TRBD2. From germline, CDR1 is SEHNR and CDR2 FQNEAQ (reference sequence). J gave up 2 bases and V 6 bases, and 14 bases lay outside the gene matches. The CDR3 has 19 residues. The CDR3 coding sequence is TGTGCCAGCAGTTCGACACTAGCGGGGGCCAACCTAAACACCGGGGAGCTGTTTTTT. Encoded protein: CASSSTLAGANLNTGELFF. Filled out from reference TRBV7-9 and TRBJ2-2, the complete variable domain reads DTGVSQNPRHKITKRGQNVTFRCDPISEHNRLYWYRQTLGQGPEFLTYFQNEAQLEKSRLLSDRFSAERPKGSFSTLEIQRTEQGDSAMYLCASSSTLAGANLNTGELFFGEGSRLTVL.

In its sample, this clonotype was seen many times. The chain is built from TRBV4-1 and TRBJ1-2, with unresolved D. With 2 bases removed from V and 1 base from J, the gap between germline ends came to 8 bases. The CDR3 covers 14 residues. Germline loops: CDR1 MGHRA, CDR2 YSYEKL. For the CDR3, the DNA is TGCGCCAGCAGCCAACTTCAGGTTAACTATGGCTACACCTTC. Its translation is CASSQLQVNYGYTF.

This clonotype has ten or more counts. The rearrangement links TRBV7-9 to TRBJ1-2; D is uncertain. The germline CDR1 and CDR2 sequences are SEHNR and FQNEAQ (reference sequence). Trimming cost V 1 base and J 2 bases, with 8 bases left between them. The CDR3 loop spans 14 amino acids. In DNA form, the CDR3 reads TGTGCCAGCAGCTTAGAGGCGGGGAACTATGGCTACACCTTC. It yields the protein CASSLEAGNYGYTF.

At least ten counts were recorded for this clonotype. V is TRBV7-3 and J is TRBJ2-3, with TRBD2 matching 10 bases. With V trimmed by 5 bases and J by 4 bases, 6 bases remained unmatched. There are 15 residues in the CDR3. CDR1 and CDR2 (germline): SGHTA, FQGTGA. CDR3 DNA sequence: TGTGCCAGCAGCCCAAGCGGGGGGGCCGCAGATACGCAGTATTTT. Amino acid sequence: CASSPSGGAADTQYF.

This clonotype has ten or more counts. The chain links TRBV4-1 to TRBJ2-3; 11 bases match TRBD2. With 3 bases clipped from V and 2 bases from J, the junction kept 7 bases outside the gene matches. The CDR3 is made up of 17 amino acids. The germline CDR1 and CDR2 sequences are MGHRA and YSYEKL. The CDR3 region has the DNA TGCGCCAGCAGCCAGACTCTAGCGGGGGGCTACACAGATACGCAGTATTTT. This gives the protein CASSQTLAGGYTDTQYF.

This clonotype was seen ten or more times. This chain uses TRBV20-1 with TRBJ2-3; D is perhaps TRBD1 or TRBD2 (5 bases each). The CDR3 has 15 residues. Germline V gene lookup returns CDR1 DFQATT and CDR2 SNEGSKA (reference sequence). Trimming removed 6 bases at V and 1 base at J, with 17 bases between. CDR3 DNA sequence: TGCAGTGCCAGCGGTCCTATGGGGCGCACAGATACGCAGTATTTT. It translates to CSASGPMGRTDTQYF.

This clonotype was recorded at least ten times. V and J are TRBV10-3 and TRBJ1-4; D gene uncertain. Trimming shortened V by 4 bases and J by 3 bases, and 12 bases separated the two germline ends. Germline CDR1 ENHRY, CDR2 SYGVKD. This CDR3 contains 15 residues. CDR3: CAISGLPPSNEKLFF. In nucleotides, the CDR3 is TGTGCCATCAGTGGTTTACCGCCTTCTAATGAAAAACTGTTTTTT.

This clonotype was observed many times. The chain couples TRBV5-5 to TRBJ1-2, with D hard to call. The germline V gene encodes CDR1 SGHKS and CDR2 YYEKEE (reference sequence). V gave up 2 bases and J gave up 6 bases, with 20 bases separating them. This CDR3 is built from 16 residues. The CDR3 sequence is CASSFLPPSATDGYTF. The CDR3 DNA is TGTGCCAGCAGCTTCCTGCCCCCCTCGGCCACTGATGGCTACACCTTC.

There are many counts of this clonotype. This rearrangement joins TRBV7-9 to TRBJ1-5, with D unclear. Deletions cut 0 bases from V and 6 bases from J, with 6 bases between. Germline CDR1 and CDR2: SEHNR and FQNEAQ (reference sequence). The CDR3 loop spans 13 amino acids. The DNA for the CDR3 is TGTGCCAGCAGCTTAGCCGCGGGTCAGCCCCAGCATTTT. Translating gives CASSLAAGQPQHF.

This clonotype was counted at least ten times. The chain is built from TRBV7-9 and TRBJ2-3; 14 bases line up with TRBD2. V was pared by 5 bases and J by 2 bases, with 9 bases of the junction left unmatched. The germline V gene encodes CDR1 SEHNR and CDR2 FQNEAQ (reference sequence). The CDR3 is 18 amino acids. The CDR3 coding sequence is TGTGCCAGCAGCAAAACCGGGACTAGCGGGGGCCCCACAGATACGCAGTATTTT. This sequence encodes CASSKTGTSGGPTDTQYF.